This T cell receptor (beta chain) is from a study of OX40 agonist ivuxolimab in advanced cancers. Generated by immunoSEQ multiplex PCR, the TCRdb table keeps only in-frame clones and is missing some. The sample yields 65,000 to 85,000 clones, approximately 89% seen once. The germline CDR1 and CDR2 sequences are SQVTM and ANQGSEA. Unmatched junction bases numbered 9, after V lost 5 bases and J lost 5 bases. The CDR3 totals 14 residues. The input for sequencing was CD4+ or CD8+ T cells sorted from blood, taken in a trial of the OX40 agonist ivuxolimab. The chain couples TRBV29-1 to TRBJ2-3, with 8 positions matching TRBD2. The sequence was collected from an adult with an advanced solid tumor such as melanoma, head and neck, liver or kidney cancer. As DNA, the CDR3 is TGCAGCGTTCGACGGGGGGGAGGGGGAGATACGCAGTATTTT. Translated, it gives CSVRRGGGGDTQYF.